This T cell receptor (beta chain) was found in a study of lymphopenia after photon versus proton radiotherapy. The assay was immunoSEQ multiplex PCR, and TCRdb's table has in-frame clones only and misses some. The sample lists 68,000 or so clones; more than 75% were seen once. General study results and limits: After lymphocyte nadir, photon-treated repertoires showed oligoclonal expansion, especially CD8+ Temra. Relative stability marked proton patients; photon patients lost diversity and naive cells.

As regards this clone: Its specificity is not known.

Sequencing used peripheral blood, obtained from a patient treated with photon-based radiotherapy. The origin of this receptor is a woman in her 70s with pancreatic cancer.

The chain's CDR3 is CASSVEGSGGELFF. CDR3 nucleotides: TGTGCCAGCAGCGTAGAAGGCAGCGGCGGGGAGCTGTTTTTT. The chain uses TRBV9 and TRBJ2-2; weak D call: TRBD2 (5 bases). The length of the CDR3 is 14 residues. Trimming cost V 0 bases and J 7 bases, with 10 bases left between them. In germline, CDR1 is SGDLS, CDR2 YYNGEE.